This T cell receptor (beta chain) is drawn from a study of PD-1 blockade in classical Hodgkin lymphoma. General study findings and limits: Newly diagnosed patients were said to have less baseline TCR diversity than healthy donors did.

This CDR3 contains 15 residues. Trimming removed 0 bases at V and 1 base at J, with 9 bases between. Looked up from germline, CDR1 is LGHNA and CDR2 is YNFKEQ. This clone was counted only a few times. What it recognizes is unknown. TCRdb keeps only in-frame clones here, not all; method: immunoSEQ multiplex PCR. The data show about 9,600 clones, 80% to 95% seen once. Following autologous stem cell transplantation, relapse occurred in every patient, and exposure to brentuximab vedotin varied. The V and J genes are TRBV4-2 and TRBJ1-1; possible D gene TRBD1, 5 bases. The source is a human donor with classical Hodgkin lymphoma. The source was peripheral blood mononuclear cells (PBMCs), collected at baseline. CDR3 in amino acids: CASSQEIGANTEAFF. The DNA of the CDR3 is TGTGCCAGCAGCCAAGAGATTGGGGCGAACACTGAAGCTTTCTTT.